The clone carrying this T cell receptor beta chain was seen just once. The source of the sample is a study of blood T cell repertoires in COVID-19. Across the study: Sites across the United States, Italy and Spain contributed samples from acute and convalescent COVID-19.

The CDR3 contains 13 residues. Looked up from germline, CDR1 is SQVTM and CDR2 is ANQGSEA. Trimming cost V 6 bases and J 6 bases, with 17 bases left between them. Per the original data handling: Reference gene primer amplification yielded estimated nucleated cell counts. Sequencing used immunoSEQ multiplex PCR; TCRdb keeps in-frame clones, though not all of them. The D gene and trimming were derived from the DNA, and the V and J assignments and clone size from that table. The sample records about 300,000 clones, approximately 89% being singletons. The clonotype comes from a woman aged 30 to 39 who had recovered from COVID-19. The chain carries TRBV29-1 and TRBJ1-2, with D possibly matching TRBD1 (6 bases). The specimen sequenced was peripheral blood. CDR3 residues: CSVLDRSTDGYTF. The DNA for the CDR3 is TGCAGCGTCCTAGACAGGTCTACTGATGGCTACACCTTC.